This T cell receptor beta chain comes out of a study of beta chain features in type 1 diabetes. Reverse transcribing all isolated RNA meant expressed TCRB transcripts were sequenced. Method: immunoSEQ multiplex PCR; TCRdb's copy keeps in-frame clones and lacks some. In the table there are around 500,000 clones, approximately 30% of which are singletons. Findings of the study overall: When Type 1 diabetes patients were examined, their TCRB CDR3s proved moderately but significantly shorter in all four CD4+ subsets.

With regard to this clone: Its antigen is undetermined.

CDR1 is SGHRS and CDR2 is YFSETQ in the germline V gene. The CDR3 has 15 residues. Trimming took 0 bases from V and 8 from J, leaving 18 bases between them. What was sequenced was naive CD4+ T cells from blood. This clonotype was sampled from a man younger than 35 in good health. V is TRBV5-1 and J is TRBJ2-7; TRBD1 or TRBD2 may be the D gene (6 bases each). The CDR3 sequence: CASSLAPTGRDKQYF. CDR3 sequence (DNA): TGCGCCAGCAGCTTGGCCCCTACAGGGCGGGACAAGCAGTACTTC.